The clone carrying this TCR beta chain showed up just a few times. As yet, its antigen is unknown. Methods used by the authors: Junction-only sequences without quality scores came from ImmunoSEQ, so filtering differed. TCRdb keeps only in-frame clones here, not all; method: immunoSEQ multiplex PCR. Clone size and the V and J calls come from that table; the DNA yielded D and trimming. The data contain 950,000 to 1,200,000 clones, roughly 77% of them seen just once; the ten biggest clones take up over 0.8%. Germline CDR1 GTSNPN, CDR2 SVGIG (reference sequence). The J segment lost 4 bases and the V segment lost 3 bases, leaving 8 bases of the junction unmatched. The CDR3 contains 17 residues. This sample stems from a study of shared clonotypes between healthy human individuals. Whole-study results and caveats: Unshared clonotypes carried lower generation probabilities than those common to all four donors.

The chain couples TRBV30 to TRBJ2-2; 13 bases match TRBD2. The sequenced material came from memory CD4+ T cells from PBMCs. The subset was: CD45RA-negative fraction. The sequence came from a man younger than 35 in good health. Some clones in this sample may be carry-over from other donors' samples. CDR3 coding DNA: TGTGCCTGGAGCGGGACTAGCGGGACGCGAGCCACCGGGGAGCTGTTTTTT. It is translated as CAWSGTSGTRATGELFF.